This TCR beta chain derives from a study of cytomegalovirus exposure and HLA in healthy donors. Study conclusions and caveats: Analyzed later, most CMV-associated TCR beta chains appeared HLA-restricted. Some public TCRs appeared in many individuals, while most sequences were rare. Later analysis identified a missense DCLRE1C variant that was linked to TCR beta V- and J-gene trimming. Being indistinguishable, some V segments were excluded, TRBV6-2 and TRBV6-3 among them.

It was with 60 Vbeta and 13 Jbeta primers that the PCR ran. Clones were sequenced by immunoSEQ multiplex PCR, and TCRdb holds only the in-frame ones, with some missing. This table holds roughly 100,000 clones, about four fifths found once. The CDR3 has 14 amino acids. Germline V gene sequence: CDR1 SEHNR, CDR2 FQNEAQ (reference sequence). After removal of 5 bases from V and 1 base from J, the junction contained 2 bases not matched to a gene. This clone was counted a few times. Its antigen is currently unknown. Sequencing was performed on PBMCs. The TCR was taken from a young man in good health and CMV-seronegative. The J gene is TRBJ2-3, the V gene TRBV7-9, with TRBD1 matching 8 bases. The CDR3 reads CASSPGQGTDTQYF. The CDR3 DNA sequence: TGTGCCAGCAGCCCGGGACAGGGCACAGATACGCAGTATTTT.